The next 32 T cell receptor beta chains were all read from a single sample in a study of blood T cell repertoires in COVID-19. Repertoires were generated with immunoSEQ multiplex PCR, while TCRdb's copy carries only in-frame clones and drops some. The sample lists roughly 130,000 clones, about 92% occurring once. Sequences were obtained from peripheral blood. These TCRs come from a man in his forties or fifties with active COVID-19.

This sequence joins TRBV28 and TRBJ1-6, with a tentative D call TRBD1 (6 bases). V lost 6 bases, J lost 3 bases, and 12 bases lay in between. The CDR3 has 15 residues. Germline V gene lookup returns CDR1 MDHEN and CDR2 SYDVKM. The CDR3, as DNA: TGTGCCAGCAGAAGCGACAGGAACTATAATTCACCCCTCCACTTT. This codes for CASRSDRNYNSPLHF.

A few counts support this clone. The J gene is TRBJ1-6, the V gene TRBV7-9; maybe TRBD1 (5 bases). This CDR3 region has 14 residues. V was pared by 3 bases and J by 7 bases, with 10 bases between. Germline CDR1 reads SEHNR; CDR2 reads FQNEAQ (reference sequence). The CDR3 coding sequence is TGTGCCAGCAGCTTTCAGGGTGAGAATTCACCCCTCCACTTT. Its translation is CASSFQGENSPLHF.

The gene calls are TRBV5-5 and TRBJ2-7, with 9 bases that match TRBD1. Germline values: CDR1 SGHKS, CDR2 YYEKEE (reference sequence). The CDR3 contains 13 residues. Trimming took 4 bases from V and 6 from J; bases not matched to a gene: 5. The CDR3 region is CASSPGTGLEQYF. The CDR3 DNA follows: TGTGCCAGCAGCCCCGGGACAGGGCTCGAGCAGTACTTC.

The chain links TRBV4-2 to TRBJ2-5; D possibly corresponds to TRBD1 (6 bases). Germline CDR1 LGHNA, CDR2 YNFKEQ. The CDR3 is made up of 14 amino acids. V lost 1 base to trimming and J lost 1 base, with 7 bases between them. CDR3 coding DNA: TGTGCCAGCAGCCAAGGGACAGTCCAAGAGACCCAGTACTTC. As protein: CASSQGTVQETQYF.

This chain links TRBV7-8 with TRBJ2-1; D unclear. The CDR3 extends over 16 amino acids. Germline CDR1 and CDR2: SGHVS and FQNEAQ. The V end lost 5 bases, the J end lost 5 bases, and 19 bases lay between the germline ends. The CDR3 DNA reads TGTGCCAGCAGCGTATTAAGCTCCTTTTACGACAATGAGCAGTTCTTC. Protein sequence: CASSVLSSFYDNEQFF.

The chain combines TRBV12-1 with TRBJ2-7; the table's D call of TRBD1 was not tested on the DNA. TRBV12-1 is a known pseudogene. The CDR3 is 16 amino acids. The CDR3 is CASSTLLHQGSYEQYF. The CDR3 DNA reads as TGTGCCAGCAGCACCTTGTTACATCAGGGTTCCTACGAGCAGTACTTC.

The J gene is TRBJ1-1, the V gene TRBV30; D is possibly TRBD1 (6 bases). V was cut by 5 bases and J by 7 bases, with 8 bases left in between. Germline V gene data show CDR1 as GTSNPN and CDR2 as SVGIG (reference sequence). This CDR3 has 10 residues. This CDR3 is CAWLTGEAFF. CDR3 DNA: TGTGCCTGGTTGACAGGTGAAGCTTTCTTT.

This rearrangement joins TRBV5-1 to TRBJ1-5, with TRBD1 identical over 8 bases. The ends lost 4 bases at V and 2 bases at J; junction bases unmatched: 5. This CDR3 is built from 15 residues. The V gene's germline CDR1 is SGHRS and CDR2 YFSETQ. Written as DNA, the CDR3 is TGCGCCAGCAGCACAGGGGGGGATGGCAATCAGCCCCAGCATTTT. Protein product: CASSTGGDGNQPQHF. The full variable domain, its missing parts supplied by reference TRBV5-1 and TRBJ1-5, is KAGVTQTPRYLIKTRGQQVTLSCSPISGHRSVSWYQQTPGQGLQFLFEYFSETQRNKGNFPGRFSGRQFSNSRSEMNVSTLELGDSALYLCASSTGGDGNQPQHFGDGTRLSIL.

This chain uses TRBV11-3 with TRBJ2-7; the match to TRBD1 covers 7 bases. V lost 4 bases and J lost 0; bases outside the gene matches: 3. This CDR3 region has 14 residues. Looked up from germline, CDR1 is SGHNT and CDR2 is YENEEA. CDR3 loop: CASSSRGSSYEQYF. The CDR3 DNA is TGTGCCAGCAGCTCCAGGGGGAGCTCCTACGAGCAGTACTTC.

This sequence joins TRBV3-1 (or the pseudogene TRBV3-2) and TRBJ1-4; 10 bases fit TRBD1. CDR3 length: 20 residues. The germline V gene has CDR1 LGHDT and CDR2 YNNKEL (reference sequence). With 0 bases clipped from V and 1 base from J, the junction kept 11 bases outside the gene matches. The CDR3 DNA reads TGTGCCAGCAGCCAAGATCGCCGGGACAGGGGAAAGGTAACTAATGAAAAACTGTTTTTT. Translating gives CASSQDRRDRGKVTNEKLFF.

V is TRBV9 and J is TRBJ2-1; 11 bases are a match to TRBD2. The germline V gene has CDR1 SGDLS and CDR2 YYNGEE. V lost 0 bases to trimming and J lost 4 bases; unmatched junction nucleotides: 9. The CDR3 has 18 amino acids. The CDR3 sequence is CASSVGPPLAGGYNEQFF. The CDR3 DNA is TGTGCCAGCAGCGTAGGTCCCCCCCTAGCGGGAGGTTACAATGAGCAGTTCTTC.

The table lists this clone with a few counts. This rearrangement joins TRBV13 to TRBJ2-7, with TRBD2 identical over 15 bases. Per germline, CDR1 PRHDT and CDR2 FYEKMQ (reference sequence). The length of the CDR3 is 17 residues. V gave up 5 bases and J gave up 4 bases; unmatched junction bases: 9. The CDR3 DNA reads TGTGCCAGCAGCCCACCGGGACTAGCGGGAGGTTGGTACGAGCAGTACGTC. Translating gives CASSPPGLAGGWYEQYV.

The V call is TRBV12-3 or TRBV12-4, the J call TRBJ1-2; D may be TRBD1 (6 bases). The CDR3 is 12 amino acids. Trimming left V 6 bases short and J 7 bases short, with 12 bases between. In nucleotides, the CDR3 is TGTGCCAGCAGACCGGGGGGGGCTGGCTACACCTTC. Amino acids: CASRPGGAGYTF.

This clone occurred a few times. The rearrangement joins TRBV7-2 to TRBJ2-7, with TRBD2 matching over 10 bases. CDR3 size: 16 residues. Germline V gives CDR1 SGHTA, CDR2 FQGNSA. The junction had 7 bases not matched to a gene; V was cut back by 3 bases and J by 2 bases. In DNA form, the CDR3 reads TGTGCCAGCAGCTTGCAATCTAGCGGGGGACCCTACGAGCAGTACTTC. This gives the protein CASSLQSSGGPYEQYF. Together with reference TRBV7-2 and TRBJ2-7, the CDR3 gives the full variable domain: GAGVSQSPSNKVTEKGKDVELRCDPISGHTALYWYRQSLGQGLEFLIYFQGNSAPDKSGLPSDRFSAERTGGSVSTLTIQRTQQEDSAVYLCASSLQSSGGPYEQYFGPGTRLTVT.

This clone occurred once. The CDR3 protein is CASSSGTGEADTQYF. The CDR3 nucleotides read TGTGCCAGCAGCTCTGGGACAGGGGAGGCAGATACGCAGTATTTT. The V gene is TRBV5-6, the J gene TRBJ2-3; 10 positions agree with TRBD1. Germline V gene lookup returns CDR1 SGHDT and CDR2 YYEEEE. The CDR3 is 15 residues long. The V gene end was trimmed by 3 bases and the J gene end by 4 bases; junction bases not matched to a gene: 5.

This clone was observed a single time. J is TRBJ1-6 and V is TRBV10-3; D perhaps matches TRBD1 (5 bases). Germline loops: CDR1 ENHRY, CDR2 SYGVKD. V was cut by 8 bases and J by 6 bases, with 11 bases left in between. This CDR3 comprises 13 residues. The chain's CDR3 is CAIRDSTNSPLHF. The CDR3 nucleotides are TGTGCCATCCGGGACTCTACTAATTCACCCCTCCACTTT.

The chain employs TRBV24-1 and TRBJ2-1; 7 nucleotides align to TRBD1. Trimming took 3 bases from V and 5 from J; bases not matched to a gene: 6. The CDR3 consists of 15 residues. The germline CDR1 and CDR2 sequences are KGHDR and SFDVKD. The CDR3 loop is CATSDPRQGDNEQFF. The DNA of the CDR3 is TGTGCCACCAGTGATCCGCGACAGGGAGACAATGAGCAGTTCTTC.

The rearrangement joins TRBV7-9 to TRBJ2-1; TRBD2 matches 10 bases. CDR1 and CDR2 (germline): SEHNR, FQNEAQ (reference sequence). V lost 3 bases to trimming and J lost 9 bases; unmatched junction nucleotides: 8. The CDR3 has 15 residues. The CDR3 loop is CASSLSGRGNTEQFF. CDR3 DNA sequence: TGTGCCAGCAGCTTGAGCGGGAGGGGGAATACTGAGCAGTTCTTC.

The gene calls are TRBV6-6 and TRBJ2-7; maybe TRBD2 (6 bases). The CDR3 spans 14 residues. Germline V lookup: CDR1 MNHNY, CDR2 SVGAGI (reference sequence). Trimming pared 0 bases from V and 3 bases from J, leaving 9 bases between. As DNA, the CDR3 is TGTGCCAGCAGTTACTCGTCGGGGGACTACGAGCAGTACGTC. Protein sequence: CASSYSSGDYEQYV.

The chain employs TRBV6-6 and TRBJ2-1; 13 bases line up with TRBD2. V lost 6 bases and J lost 4; bases outside the gene matches: 6. Germline CDR1 and CDR2: MNHNY and SVGAGI (reference sequence). The CDR3 covers 16 residues. The CDR3 bases are TGTGCCAGCAGCCGCACACTAGCGGGGGGGTACAATGAGCAGTTCTTC. This translates into CASSRTLAGGYNEQFF.

The chain links TRBV5-6 to TRBJ2-6; D is unclear. The CDR3 loop spans 14 amino acids. Germline lookup yields CDR1 SGHDT and CDR2 YYEEEE. Between the trimmed V and J ends, which lost 2 bases and 0 bases, there was a span of 3 bases. CDR3 in DNA: TGTGCCAGCAGCTTTCGCTCTGGGGCCAACGTCCTGACTTTC. It specifies CASSFRSGANVLTF. Filled out from reference TRBV5-6 and TRBJ2-6, the complete variable domain reads DAGVTQSPTHLIKTRGQQVTLRCSPKSGHDTVSWYQQALGQGPQFIFQYYEEEERQRGNFPDRFSGHQFPNYSSELNVNALLLGDSALYLCASSFRSGANVLTFGAGSRLTVL.

V gene TRBV19 combines with J gene TRBJ1-1; 7 bases agree with TRBD1. CDR1 is LNHDA and CDR2 is SQIVND in the germline V gene (reference sequence). V lost 1 base, J lost 5 bases, and 10 bases stayed unmatched. This CDR3 contains 16 residues. CDR3 sequence reads: CASSIAAGGSKTEAFF. CDR3 nucleotide sequence: TGTGCCAGTAGTATAGCAGCAGGGGGGAGTAAGACTGAAGCTTTCTTT.

The V gene is TRBV5-6, the J gene TRBJ2-7, with D maybe TRBD1 (5 bases). Trimming stripped 2 bases from V and 0 bases from J, with 6 bases between. The CDR3 totals 13 residues. CDR1 is SGHDT, CDR2 YYEEEE, per germline. The DNA for the CDR3 is TGTGCCAGCAGCTTCACAGGCTCCTACGAGCAGTACTTC. It codes for CASSFTGSYEQYF.

This chain links TRBV18 with TRBJ1-5; D is possibly TRBD1 (5 bases). CDR1 and CDR2 (germline): KGHSH, LQKENI. The CDR3 covers 14 residues. With 3 bases removed from V and 10 bases from J, the gap between germline ends came to 16 bases. CDR3 protein: CASSPPGMRYPQHF. The CDR3 coding sequence is TGTGCCAGCTCACCCCCAGGGATGCGATATCCCCAGCATTTT.

V usage is TRBV19 and J usage is TRBJ1-5, with no clear D. V was pared by 6 bases and J by 4 bases, with 16 bases between. Germline V gene data show CDR1 as LNHDA and CDR2 as SQIVND (reference sequence). The CDR3 length is 15 residues. CDR3 loop: CASSYPSLSNQPQHF. The CDR3 DNA follows: TGTGCCAGTAGCTACCCATCGTTGTCTAATCAGCCCCAGCATTTT.

The chain recombines TRBV5-1 with TRBJ1-6; D is unresolved. The CDR3 spans 15 residues. Germline V gives CDR1 SGHRS, CDR2 YFSETQ. Trimming cost V 0 bases and J 6 bases, with 10 bases left between them. The CDR3 DNA reads as TGCGCCAGCAGCTTGGATTCGGGTACTAATTCACCCCTCCACTTT. This sequence encodes CASSLDSGTNSPLHF.

In this sample, this clone turned up once. The J gene is TRBJ1-5, the V gene TRBV27; D is unclear. Trimming left V 3 bases short and J 2 bases short, with 11 bases between. The germline V gene has CDR1 MNHEY and CDR2 SMNVEV (reference sequence). The CDR3 spans 15 residues. The chain's CDR3 is CASSFSGFGNQPQHF. The CDR3 DNA is TGTGCCAGCAGTTTTTCGGGGTTTGGCAATCAGCCCCAGCATTTT.

V and J are TRBV18 and TRBJ2-1; 8 nucleotides align to TRBD2. Germline CDR1 and CDR2: KGHSH and LQKENI. The CDR3 consists of 14 residues. J gave up 9 bases and V 3 bases, and 7 bases lay outside the gene matches. The CDR3 DNA follows: TGTGCCAGCTCACCGGGACTAGAGAAAGGTGAGCAGTTCTTC. This encodes CASSPGLEKGEQFF.

The V call is TRBV5-4, the J call TRBJ2-1; D perhaps matches TRBD2 (5 bases). Germline V gives CDR1 SGHNT, CDR2 YYREEE (reference sequence). This CDR3 spans 15 amino acids. V lost 2 bases, J lost 4 bases, and 13 bases lay in between. The CDR3 nucleotides read TGTGCCAGCAGCTTAATCCTAGCCAGATACAATGAGCAGTTCTTC. It codes for CASSLILARYNEQFF.

The sample holds a few counts of this clone. The chain joins TRBV6-5 to TRBJ1-1; possibly TRBD1 for D (5 bases). This CDR3 spans 14 amino acids. CDR1 and CDR2 (germline): MNHEY, SVGAGI. V lost 0 bases, J lost 8 bases, and 13 bases lay in between. The CDR3 coding sequence is TGTGCCAGCAGTTACTCTAGGGGTCTCGCGGAAGCTTTCTTT. Amino acids: CASSYSRGLAEAFF.

V usage is TRBV19 and J usage is TRBJ1-2; a weak D match, TRBD1 (6 bases). Trimming removed 6 bases at V and 5 bases at J, with 10 bases between. Germline V CDR1 and CDR2: LNHDA, SQIVND (reference sequence). The CDR3 is made up of 12 amino acids. CDR3 nucleotides: TGTGCCAGTAGACAGGGTTCTTATGGCTACACCTTC. It translates to CASRQGSYGYTF.

V and J are TRBV3-1 (or the pseudogene TRBV3-2) and TRBJ2-5; D not resolved. The ends were cut back, 0 bases at V and 1 base at J, with 6 bases in the middle. The length of the CDR3 is 14 residues. Germline V CDR1 and CDR2: LGHDT, YNNKEL (reference sequence). Here the CDR3 reads CASSQDPFQETQYF. In DNA form, the CDR3 reads TGTGCCAGCAGCCAAGACCCATTCCAAGAGACCCAGTACTTC.